This TCR beta chain was sequenced during a study of CD8+CD57+ T cells in acquired aplastic anemia. Findings of the study overall: Some 30 shared CD8+ CDR3s appeared highly expressed within patients' immunodominant clones.

According to the study, genomic DNA was the template for TCR beta VDJ and CDR3 profiling. TCRdb re-called the reads with MiXCR, one entry per CDR3 protein. The profile covers about 220,000 distinct CDR3 sequences, with 30% to 40% appearing a single time and about 1.1% taken by the ten largest. Remarks on this clonotype: The antigen remains unidentified. This may be a read error: a much more frequent sequence differs by one nucleotide.

CDR3 length equals 15 residues. The germline V gene has CDR1 MNHEY and CDR2 SVGEGT. This sequence originates from a human donor in good health, serving as a control. Specimen: sorted CD4+, CD8+, or CD8+CD57+ T cells (not recorded which) from PBMCs. The V and J genes are TRBV6-2 or TRBV6-3 and TRBJ2-7; TRBD2 matches 8 bases. CDR3 amino acids: CACSIAGRTSYEQYF. CDR3 nucleotide sequence: TGTGCCTGCAGTATAGCGGGGAGGACCTCCTACGAGCAGTACTTC.